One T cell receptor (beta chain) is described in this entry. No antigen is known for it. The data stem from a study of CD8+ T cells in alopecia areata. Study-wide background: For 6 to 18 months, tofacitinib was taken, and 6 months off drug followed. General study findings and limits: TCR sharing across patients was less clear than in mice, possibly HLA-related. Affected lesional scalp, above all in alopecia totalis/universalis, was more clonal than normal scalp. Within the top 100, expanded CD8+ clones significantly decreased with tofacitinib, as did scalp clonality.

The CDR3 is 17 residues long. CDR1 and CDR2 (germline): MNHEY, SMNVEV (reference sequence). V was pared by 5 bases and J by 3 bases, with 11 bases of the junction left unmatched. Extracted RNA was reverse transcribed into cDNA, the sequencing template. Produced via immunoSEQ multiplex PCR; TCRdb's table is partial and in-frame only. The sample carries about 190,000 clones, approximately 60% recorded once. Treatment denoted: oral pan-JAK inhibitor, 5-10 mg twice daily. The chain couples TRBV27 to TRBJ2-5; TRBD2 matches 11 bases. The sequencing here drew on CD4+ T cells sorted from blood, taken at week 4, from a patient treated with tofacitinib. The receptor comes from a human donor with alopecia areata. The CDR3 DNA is TGTGCCAGCAGTCCACTCGCCGGGACTAGCGGTAAAGAGACCCAGTACTTC. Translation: CASSPLAGTSGKETQYF.